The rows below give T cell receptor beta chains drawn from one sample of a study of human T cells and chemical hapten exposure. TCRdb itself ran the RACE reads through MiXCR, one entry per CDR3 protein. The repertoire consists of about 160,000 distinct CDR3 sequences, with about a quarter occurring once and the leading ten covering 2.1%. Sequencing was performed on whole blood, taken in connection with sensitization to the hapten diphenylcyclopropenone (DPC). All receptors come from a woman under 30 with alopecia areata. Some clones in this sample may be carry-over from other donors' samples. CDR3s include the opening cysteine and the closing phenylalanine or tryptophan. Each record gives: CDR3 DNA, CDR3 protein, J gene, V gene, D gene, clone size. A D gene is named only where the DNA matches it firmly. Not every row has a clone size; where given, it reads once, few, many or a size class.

DNA: TGCAGTGCCGCGGGGGGAGGGAGGAATGAGCAGTTCTTC
CDR3: CSAAGGGRNEQFF
J: TRBJ2-1
V: TRBV20-1
D: TRBD2
size: NA

DNA: TGTGCCAGCAGTACGCTTACGGACAGGTCTGAAAAACTGTTTTTT
CDR3: CASSTLTDRSEKLFF
J: TRBJ1-4
V: TRBV6-5
D: TRBD1
size: NA

DNA: TGCAGTGCTAGAGCTGGGACTAGCAATCGGTACGAGCAGTACTTC
CDR3: CSARAGTSNRYEQYF
J: TRBJ2-7
V: TRBV20-1
D: TRBD2
size: NA

DNA: TGCGCCAGCAGCCAAGCCAGCTCTGGAAACACCATATATTTT
CDR3: CASSQASSGNTIYF
J: TRBJ1-3
V: TRBV4-1
D: NA
size: NA

DNA: TGCAGCGTCAACCTAGCGGGGCGCACAGATACGCAGTATTTT
CDR3: CSVNLAGRTDTQYF
J: TRBJ2-3
V: TRBV29-1
D: TRBD2
size: NA

DNA: TGTGCCAGCAGCCCTCCTCCCCCCCGAGACAATGAGCAGTTCTTC
CDR3: CASSPPPPRDNEQFF
J: TRBJ2-1
V: TRBV9
D: NA
size: few

DNA: TGCGCCAGCAGACACGAGCGGGCCAACACTGAAGCTTTCTTT
CDR3: CASRHERANTEAFF
J: TRBJ1-1
V: TRBV5-1
D: NA
size: NA

DNA: TGCGCCAGCAGCCGGAGGGGAGGGACAGATACGCAGTATTTT
CDR3: CASSRRGGTDTQYF
J: TRBJ2-3
V: TRBV4-3
D: TRBD2
size: NA

DNA: TGCGCCAGCAGCTTGCCAGCCCTAAGCTCCTACAATGAGCAGTTCTTC
CDR3: CASSLPALSSYNEQFF
J: TRBJ2-1
V: TRBV5-1
D: NA
size: NA

DNA: TGTGCCAGCAGCTTACTGGCCTTCTCTGGAAACACCATATATTTT
CDR3: CASSLLAFSGNTIYF
J: TRBJ1-3
V: TRBV11-2
D: NA
size: few

DNA: TGCAGTGTCCACGGGCGCTTTAACTATGGCTACACCTTC
CDR3: CSVHGRFNYGYTF
J: TRBJ1-2
V: TRBV20-1
D: NA
size: NA

DNA: TGTGCCAGCAGCTTCCGCCGGGAGAGGAGGGAGCTGTTTTTT
CDR3: CASSFRRERRELFF
J: TRBJ2-2
V: TRBV7-2
D: NA
size: many

DNA: TGCGCCAGCAGCCAAGCCCGGGACAGACACTACGAGCAGTACTTC
CDR3: CASSQARDRHYEQYF
J: TRBJ2-7
V: TRBV4-3
D: TRBD1
size: NA

DNA: TGTGCCAGCAGCTTGGCTTTCGGCAACCTTAACACCGGGGAGCTGTTTTTT
CDR3: CASSLAFGNLNTGELFF
J: TRBJ2-2
V: TRBV5-5
D: NA
size: few

DNA: TGTGCCAGCAGCTCGGGTGCGCGGGGGCCCAGCACAGATACGCAGTATTTT
CDR3: CASSSGARGPSTDTQYF
J: TRBJ2-3
V: TRBV11-2
D: NA
size: NA

DNA: TGCGCCAGCAGCCTACGCCTCGATCGAGAGCAGTACTTC
CDR3: CASSLRLDREQYF
J: TRBJ2-7
V: TRBV5-1
D: NA
size: NA

DNA: TGTGCCAGCAGTCCCCGCAGGCTGAACACTGAAGCTTTCTTT
CDR3: CASSPRRLNTEAFF
J: TRBJ1-1
V: TRBV2
D: NA
size: few

DNA: TGTGCCAGCAGCTTTCTCGGACTGGGGGCCGGGGAGCTGTTTTTT
CDR3: CASSFLGLGAGELFF
J: TRBJ2-2
V: TRBV11-2
D: NA
size: NA

DNA: TGCAGCGTTGTCCTGGGGGGGATAAGGAACGAGCAGTACTTC
CDR3: CSVVLGGIRNEQYF
J: TRBJ2-7
V: TRBV29-1
D: TRBD2
size: many

DNA: TGTGCCAGCAGCTTGGGGCCTTTTGTGGCCAACGTCCTGACTTTC
CDR3: CASSLGPFVANVLTF
J: TRBJ2-6
V: TRBV7-2
D: NA
size: few

DNA: TGTGCCAGCAGTTACGGAGGAATCCAAGAGACCCAGTACTTC
CDR3: CASSYGGIQETQYF
J: TRBJ2-5
V: TRBV6-2/TRBV6-3
D: NA
size: NA

DNA: TGTGCCAGCAGCTTAGTTCAGGGAAGAATAGTTACTGAAGCTTTCTTT
CDR3: CASSLVQGRIVTEAFF
J: TRBJ1-1
V: TRBV7-9
D: NA
size: NA

DNA: TGTGCCAGCGTGAAGCGGGGTCCCTACAATGAGCAGTTCTTC
CDR3: CASVKRGPYNEQFF
J: TRBJ2-1
V: TRBV12-3/TRBV12-4
D: TRBD2
size: NA

DNA: TGCAGTGCTAGAGGACTGCAGAACACTGAAGCTTTCTTT
CDR3: CSARGLQNTEAFF
J: TRBJ1-1
V: TRBV20-1
D: NA
size: NA

DNA: TGTGCCAGCAGTGCTTGGCAATTAAACGAGCAGTACTTC
CDR3: CASSAWQLNEQYF
J: TRBJ2-7
V: TRBV2
D: NA
size: NA

DNA: TGCGCCAGCAGCCCCGGTCTAGCGGCCAGCTCCTACAATGAGCAGTTCTTC
CDR3: CASSPGLAASSYNEQFF
J: TRBJ2-1
V: TRBV4-1
D: TRBD2
size: few

DNA: TGCAGCGTTAGGGGGACCAATCAGCCCCAGCATTTT
CDR3: CSVRGTNQPQHF
J: TRBJ1-5
V: TRBV29-1
D: NA
size: few

DNA: TGTGCCAGCGCCGGGACAGAAAACACTGAAGCTTTCTTT
CDR3: CASAGTENTEAFF
J: TRBJ1-1
V: TRBV6-2/TRBV6-3
D: TRBD1
size: few